These 22 T cell receptor beta chains originate from one sample sequenced in a study of regulatory T cells in long-lasting Graves disease. The sample's time point: newly diagnosed GD, antithyroid drugs for less than 3 months. PBMCs provided the RNA from which the TCR library was made. For TCR beta, libraries came from iRepertoire HTBI primers and Arm-PCR of CDR3 regions. TCRdb processed the multiplex PCR reads anew with MiXCR; each CDR3 protein has one entry. The sample contains 390,000 or so distinct CDR3 sequences, approximately 10% of which appear only once. These data were also filed under a second study, of T cells in Graves' hyperthyroidism and ophthalmopathy.

The specimen comprised peripheral blood mononuclear cells (PBMCs), sampled at new diagnosis, from a patient treated with antithyroid drugs. Source of these receptors: a woman under 30 with Graves disease.

This clonotype was observed at least ten times. J is TRBJ1-3 and V is TRBV20-1; no clear D gene. The CDR3 is 17 residues long. Trimming removed 0 bases at V and 1 base at J, with 16 bases between. CDR1 and CDR2 (germline): DFQATT, SNEGSKA (reference sequence). CDR3: CSARDYRGQRSGNTIYF. As DNA, the CDR3 is TGCAGTGCTAGAGATTACCGAGGGCAGCGGTCTGGAAACACCATATATTTT.

This clonotype showed up many times. This sequence joins TRBV7-9 and TRBJ1-1; D uncertain. Trimming shortened V by 1 base and J by 5 bases, and 11 bases separated the two germline ends. CDR1 SEHNR and CDR2 FQNEAQ come from the germline V gene (reference sequence). The CDR3 spans 14 residues. Here the CDR3 reads CASSLVRQTTEAFF. The CDR3 DNA reads as TGTGCCAGCAGCTTAGTTAGGCAGACGACTGAAGCTTTCTTT. Supplemented by reference TRBV7-9 and TRBJ1-1, the full variable domain reads DTGVSQNPRHKITKRGQNVTFRCDPISEHNRLYWYRQTLGQGPEFLTYFQNEAQLEKSRLLSDRFSAERPKGSFSTLEIQRTEQGDSAMYLCASSLVRQTTEAFFGQGTRLTVV.

This clonotype came up many times. The chain recombines TRBV20-1 with TRBJ2-1, with D hard to call. The ends were cut back, 2 bases at V and 0 bases at J, with 17 bases in the middle. The CDR3 has 17 amino acids. The germline V gene has CDR1 DFQATT and CDR2 SNEGSKA (reference sequence). CDR3 DNA sequence: TGCAGTGCTAGAAACCCCCGTGCGGATAGCTCCTACAATGAGCAGTTCTTC. Translated, it gives CSARNPRADSSYNEQFF.

The chain has TRBV5-1 and TRBJ1-1, with unresolved D. Trimming stripped 0 bases from V and 1 base from J, with 10 bases between. This CDR3 has 15 residues. Germline values: CDR1 SGHRS, CDR2 YFSETQ. The CDR3 sequence is CASSLDPDGNTEAFF. CDR3 DNA sequence: TGCGCCAGCAGCTTGGACCCCGACGGGAACACTGAAGCTTTCTTT.

The rearrangement links TRBV10-2 to TRBJ1-1, with TRBD1 as a possible D gene (5 bases). Germline V gene data show CDR1 as WSHSY and CDR2 as SAAADI. Trimming took 4 bases from V and 1 from J, leaving 10 bases between them. The CDR3 has 14 amino acids. The chain's CDR3 is CASSVQAANTEAFF. In nucleotides, the CDR3 is TGCGCCAGCAGTGTACAGGCAGCGAACACTGAAGCTTTCTTT.

This clonotype occurred many times. The V gene is TRBV3-1, the J gene TRBJ2-3; a weak D match, TRBD2 (6 bases). The CDR3 spans 15 residues. Germline CDR1 reads LGHDT; CDR2 reads YNNKEL (reference sequence). Between the trimmed V and J ends, which lost 4 bases and 1 base, there was a span of 12 bases. The CDR3 nucleotides are TGTGCCAGCAGCCTCCGGGACTCGCGCACAGATACGCAGTATTTT. Protein sequence: CASSLRDSRTDTQYF.

J is TRBJ1-1 and V is TRBV6-2 or TRBV6-3, with unresolved D. Germline V gene lookup returns CDR1 MNHEY and CDR2 SVGEGT. CDR3 length equals 13 residues. V was cut by 6 bases and J by 1 base, with 9 bases left in between. Here the CDR3 reads CASSRTQNTEAFF. Here the CDR3 DNA reads TGTGCCAGCAGCCGAACACAGAACACTGAAGCTTTCTTT.

In its sample, this clonotype was seen a few times. The genes are TRBV4-1 and TRBJ2-5, with 10 nucleotides matching TRBD1. The CDR3 extends over 16 amino acids. Germline V lookup: CDR1 MGHRA, CDR2 YSYEKL. V dropped 3 bases and J dropped 5; count of bases not matched to a gene: 9. The CDR3 reads CASSHPGTGEGETQYF. CDR3 DNA sequence: TGCGCCAGCAGCCACCCCGGGACAGGGGAAGGGGAGACCCAGTACTTC.

The sample holds many counts of this clonotype. The chain joins TRBV6-1 to TRBJ2-3; 11 bases match TRBD1. Losses at the gene ends were 6 bases for V and 2 bases for J; bases not matched to a gene: 10. There are 17 residues in the CDR3. Germline CDR1 and CDR2: MNHNS and SASEGT. The CDR3 reads CASRADRGQPNTDTQYF. The CDR3 DNA reads TGTGCCAGCAGAGCGGACAGGGGGCAACCAAACACAGATACGCAGTATTTT.

This clonotype was counted a few times. The chain carries TRBV6-1 and TRBJ2-2, with D possibly being TRBD2 (7 bases). Germline CDR1 is MNHNS and CDR2 is SASEGT. V was trimmed by 7 bases and J by 5 bases, leaving 14 bases between them. The CDR3 has 14 residues. This CDR3 is CASTLAGATGELFF. The CDR3 DNA reads as TGTGCCAGCACTTTGGCGGGGGCAACCGGGGAGCTGTTTTTT.

CDR3 coding DNA: TGTGCCAGCAGTTTTGGCAGGGGGGGCTTAGCTGAAGCTTTCTTT. This gives the protein CASSFGRGGLAEAFF. This rearrangement joins TRBV6-2 or TRBV6-3 to TRBJ1-1; 7 nucleotides line up with TRBD1. The ends lost 4 bases at V and 6 bases at J; junction bases unmatched: 11. This CDR3 spans 15 amino acids. CDR1 and CDR2 (germline): MNHEY, SVGEGT.

This clonotype was found many times. The chain carries TRBV6-2 or TRBV6-3 and TRBJ2-2; 9 nucleotides align to TRBD1. This CDR3 is built from 13 residues. The germline CDR1 and CDR2 sequences are MNHEY and SVGEGT. Trimming took 6 bases from V and 7 from J; bases not matched to a gene: 3. The CDR3 nucleotides read TGTGCCAGCAGGACAGGGGGGTTCGGGGAGCTGTTTTTT. Translating it yields CASRTGGFGELFF.

This clonotype showed up many times. The gene calls are TRBV12-3 or TRBV12-4 and TRBJ1-4, with D tentatively TRBD1 (5 bases). This CDR3 contains 13 residues. Between the trimmed V and J ends, which lost 6 bases and 3 bases, there was a span of 8 bases. CDR3 coding DNA: TGTGCCAGCAGACTAGGGGCTAATGAAAAACTGTTTTTT. Translation: CASRLGANEKLFF.

This chain links TRBV7-2 with TRBJ2-7; TRBD2 aligns across 11 bases. Germline V gene data show CDR1 as SGHTA and CDR2 as FQGNSA. V lost 5 bases, J lost 6 bases, and 3 bases stayed unmatched. CDR3 length equals 13 residues. In DNA, the CDR3 is TGTGCCAGCAGCCCTACTAGCGGGAGCGAGCAGTACTTC. Encoded protein: CASSPTSGSEQYF.

This clonotype came up many times. The V and J genes are TRBV2 and TRBJ1-1, with 8 bases fitting TRBD1. The germline CDR1 and CDR2 sequences are SNHLY and FYNNEI. The V gene end was trimmed by 9 bases and the J gene end by 3 bases; junction bases not matched to a gene: 12. This CDR3 contains 15 residues. The CDR3 DNA reads as TGTGCCAGTGCCGCAGGGGGCCTGATGTACACTGAAGCTTTCTTT. Its translation is CASAAGGLMYTEAFF.

This clonotype showed up many times. V usage is TRBV6-1 and J usage is TRBJ2-1, with D possibly being TRBD2 (6 bases). The CDR3 totals 15 residues. Germline loops: CDR1 MNHNS, CDR2 SASEGT. V dropped 5 bases and J dropped 7 bases, with 18 bases sitting between them. Here the CDR3 DNA reads TGTGCCAGCAGTACTAGCCGGGGCCATCCAAATGAGCAGTTCTTC. Its translation is CASSTSRGHPNEQFF.

Ten or more counts support this clonotype. The rearrangement links TRBV24-1 to TRBJ2-5, with D hard to call. Near its end, the DNA agrees better with TRBJ2-1, so the J call may be wrong. This CDR3 spans 12 amino acids. Looked up from germline, CDR1 is KGHDR and CDR2 is SFDVKD. This CDR3 reads CATSDSHNEQFF. CDR3 DNA sequence: TGTGCCACCAGTGATTCCCACAATGAGCAGTTCTTC.

The chain links TRBV29-1 to TRBJ2-1; 8 positions agree with TRBD1. Trimming removed 8 bases from V and 0 bases from J; junction bases left unmatched: 21. CDR1 and CDR2 from the germline V gene are SQVTM and ANQGSEA. The CDR3 loop spans 19 amino acids. CDR3 sequence (DNA): TGCAGCTATCACGGTCCTCGACAGGGGCGACCAAGCTCCTACAATGAGCAGTTCTTC. It yields the protein CSYHGPRQGRPSSYNEQFF.

This clonotype was seen many times. The chain joins TRBV6-5 to TRBJ2-5; 11 bases agree with TRBD2. This CDR3 is 16 amino acids long. The germline gives CDR1 MNHEY, CDR2 SVGAGI. V shed 0 bases and J 5 bases; nucleotides not matched to a gene: 5. The CDR3: CASSYSFSGGAETQYF. DNA of the CDR3: TGTGCCAGCAGTTACTCGTTTAGCGGGGGGGCGGAGACCCAGTACTTC.

This clonotype has a handful of counts. V and J are TRBV15 and TRBJ1-1; weak D call: TRBD1 (5 bases). V shed 3 bases and J shed 8 bases, with 13 bases lying between them. The CDR3 runs 13 residues. The germline CDR1 and CDR2 sequences are LNHNV and YYDKDF (reference sequence). CDR3 nucleotide sequence: TGTGCCACCAGCAGCGGCCCAGGGTCAGAAGCTTTCTTT. It specifies CATSSGPGSEAFF.

This clonotype was seen only a few times. The chain carries TRBV5-1 and TRBJ2-1; D gene ambiguous. This CDR3 is 14 amino acids long. CDR1 and CDR2 from the germline V gene are SGHRS and YFSETQ. Trimming cost V 2 bases and J 2 bases, with 8 bases left between them. Here the CDR3 reads CASSFSETYNEQFF. CDR3 DNA: TGCGCCAGCAGCTTTAGTGAAACCTACAATGAGCAGTTCTTC.

In this sample, this clonotype turned up many times. This rearrangement joins TRBV11-2 to TRBJ2-7; D might be TRBD1 (6 bases). Between the trimmed V and J ends, which lost 3 bases and 12 bases, there was a span of 18 bases. Germline lookup yields CDR1 SGHAT and CDR2 FQNNGV. This CDR3 contains 13 residues. For the CDR3, the DNA is TGTGCCAGCAGCTTCCGGGACACCCACGGGTGGTACTTC. Translation gives CASSFRDTHGWYF.